The 17 T cell receptor beta chains given below trace back to one sample, sequenced in a study of shared clonotypes between healthy human individuals (TCRdb year 2020). Libraries were made using the immunoSEQ multiplex PCR assay. The table was pulled from immuneACCESS by TCRdb, which kept in-frame rearrangements only. Such tables lose some clones; where checked, under half of the loss comes from unresolved V genes, and the rest has no known cause. Within this sample are around 510,000 clones, with around three quarters of them counted one time only. The ten top clones hold more than 10% of the sample. Sequencing input: PBMCs. The source of these receptors is a woman aged 35 to 49 in good health. Some clones in this sample may be carry-over from other donors' samples.

This clone was observed many times. The chain employs TRBV2 and TRBJ1-1, with 9 bases aligning to TRBD1. This CDR3 is 16 amino acids long. V was pared by 6 bases and J by 4 bases, with 12 bases of the junction left unmatched. Germline CDR1 reads SNHLY; CDR2 reads FYNNEI. The CDR3 DNA reads TGTGCCAGCAGCGGGACAGGGTTTTTCGTCAGCACTGAAGCTTTCTTT. Amino acid sequence: CASSGTGFFVSTEAFF.

The V gene is TRBV7-8, the J gene TRBJ2-6; D might be TRBD1 (6 bases). Trimming took 4 bases from V and 0 from J, leaving 10 bases between them. CDR3 length: 16 residues. The germline V gene has CDR1 SGHVS and CDR2 FQNEAQ. The CDR3 here is CASSSYRDSGANVLTF. In DNA, the CDR3 is TGTGCCAGCAGCTCATACAGGGACTCTGGGGCCAACGTCCTGACTTTC. Drawing the rest from reference TRBV7-8 and TRBJ2-6, the complete variable domain is GAGVSQSPRYKVAKRGQDVALRCDPISGHVSLFWYQQALGQGPEFLTYFQNEAQLDKSGLPSDRFFAERPEGSVSTLKIQRTQQEDSAVYLCASSSYRDSGANVLTFGAGSRLTVL.

CDR3 sequence reads: CASSVGMGSRELFF. The DNA for the CDR3 is TGTGCCAGCAGCGTAGGCATGGGTTCCCGGGAGCTGTTTTTT. The V and J genes are TRBV9 and TRBJ2-2; D is undetermined. Trimming removed 0 bases from V and 9 bases from J, with 12 bases in between. CDR1 SGDLS and CDR2 YYNGEE come from the germline V gene. The CDR3 is made up of 14 amino acids.

This clone has only one observation. The chain has TRBV15 and TRBJ2-6; tentatively, D is TRBD2 (6 bases). The CDR3 is 15 residues long. The germline V and J ends were trimmed by 5 bases and 0 bases, with 8 bases remaining between them. Germline V gene lookup returns CDR1 LNHNV and CDR2 YYDKDF (reference sequence). Here the CDR3 DNA reads TGTGCCACCAGCCCCGGGGGCTCTGGGGCCAACGTCCTGACTTTC. The encoded protein is CATSPGGSGANVLTF.

Concerning this clone itself: The conserved phenylalanine or tryptophan is not found at the CDR3 terminus, so this likely reflects a read error. This sequence joins TRBV4-1 and TRBJ1-1, with 7 bases that match TRBD1. This CDR3 has 15 residues. The junction had 4 bases not matched to a gene; V was cut back by 0 bases and J by 3 bases. The germline V gene has CDR1 MGHRA and CDR2 YSYEKL. CDR3 nucleotide sequence: TGCGCCAGCAGCCAAGACCTTACAGGGGACACTGAAGCTTTCCTC. Translation: CASSQDLTGDTEAFL.

On this clone: A read error may be the cause here, since a much bigger clone is one base away. J is TRBJ2-1 and V is TRBV6-6, with a possible D match to TRBD2 (6 bases). The CDR3 runs to 16 residues. The germline V gene has CDR1 MNHNY and CDR2 SVGAGI (reference sequence). The CDR3 is CASSYVSSDSYNERFF. The CDR3 DNA sequence: TGTGCCAGCAGTTACGTCTCTAGCGACTCCTACAATGAGCGGTTCTTC.

The chain joins TRBV5-1 to TRBJ2-5; D possibly matches TRBD1 or TRBD2 (5 bases each). Trimming shortened V by 5 bases and J by 4 bases, and 15 bases separated the two germline ends. Germline values: CDR1 SGHRS, CDR2 YFSETQ. The CDR3 length is 14 residues. CDR3 DNA sequence: TGCGCCAGCAGTTCGGGACCCCCCGTAGAGACCCAGTACTTC. Translating it yields CASSSGPPVETQYF.

V and J are TRBV2 and TRBJ2-5; 7 nucleotides match TRBD1. The CDR3 covers 12 residues. V lost 9 bases and J lost 3; bases outside the gene matches: 4. CDR1 is SNHLY, CDR2 FYNNEI, per germline. The DNA of the CDR3 is TGTGCCAGGGGACAGACAGAAGAGACCCAGTACTTC. Amino acid sequence: CARGQTEETQYF.

The V gene is TRBV7-9, the J gene TRBJ2-5; a possible D gene is TRBD1 (6 bases). The length of the CDR3 is 12 residues. V shed 3 bases and J shed 11 bases, with 13 bases lying between them. CDR1 is SEHNR and CDR2 is FQNEAQ in the germline V gene (reference sequence). In nucleotides, the CDR3 is TGTGCCAGCAGCTTGAGGGACATTGAGCAGTACTTC. Protein sequence: CASSLRDIEQYF.

The chain combines TRBV7-2 with TRBJ2-7; the D call may be TRBD1 or TRBD2 (6 bases each). Trimming removed 4 bases at V and 1 base at J, with 11 bases between. The CDR3 is 14 amino acids. The germline V gene encodes CDR1 SGHTA and CDR2 FQGNSA. DNA of the CDR3: TGTGCCAGCAGCTACGGGGGCCGATCCTACGAGCAGTACTTC. This translates into CASSYGGRSYEQYF.

The CDR3 nucleotides read TGCGCCAGCAGCCGAGACAGGGGGCTTGACACCGGGGAGCTGTTTTTT. Translating it yields CASSRDRGLDTGELFF. The genes are TRBV4-3 and TRBJ2-2; 10 bases fit TRBD1. V was pared by 4 bases and J by 3 bases, with 5 bases of the junction left unmatched. Germline V gives CDR1 LGHNA, CDR2 YSLEER. The CDR3 consists of 16 residues.

The chain has TRBV28 and TRBJ1-6, with D possibly matching TRBD1 (5 bases). The germline CDR1 and CDR2 sequences are MDHEN and SYDVKM. Deletions cut 8 bases from V and 10 bases from J, with 12 bases between. This CDR3 comprises 12 residues. The CDR3 coding sequence is TGTGCCAGCTCCAGGGTATGGTCACCCCTCCACTTT. This gives the protein CASSRVWSPLHF.

The chain is built from TRBV5-8 and TRBJ2-5; the match to TRBD2 covers 10 bases. The V gene end was trimmed by 4 bases and the J gene end by 4 bases; junction bases not matched to a gene: 10. The CDR3 is 16 residues long. Germline CDR1 is SGHTS and CDR2 is YDEGEE. The DNA for the CDR3 is TGTGCCAGCAGCCGTGAGGGGACTAGCGTACGAGAGACCCAGTACTTC. Encoded protein: CASSREGTSVRETQYF.

This clone occurred many times. V gene TRBV7-9 combines with J gene TRBJ2-3; D not resolved. From germline, CDR1 is SEHNR and CDR2 FQNEAQ (reference sequence). The CDR3 is 14 amino acids. Between the trimmed V and J ends, which lost 7 bases and 2 bases, there was a span of 13 bases. CDR3 sequence: CASTLEGLTDTQYF. The CDR3 nucleotides read TGTGCCAGCACCCTAGAAGGCCTCACAGATACGCAGTATTTT.

V is TRBV7-3 and J is TRBJ2-1; 12 bases map to TRBD2. The CDR3 extends over 19 amino acids. Losses at the gene ends were 3 bases for V and 0 bases for J; bases not matched to a gene: 9. In germline, CDR1 is SGHTA, CDR2 FQGTGA. CDR3 sequence: CASSFPGTSGPSSYNEQFF. CDR3 nucleotides: TGTGCCAGCAGCTTTCCCGGGACTAGCGGGCCGAGCTCCTACAATGAGCAGTTCTTC.

The chain carries TRBV7-8 and TRBJ1-2, with D possibly matching TRBD1 (6 bases). The CDR3 has 16 amino acids. Looked up from germline, CDR1 is SGHVS and CDR2 is FQNEAQ. V shed 5 bases and J shed 3 bases, with 19 bases lying between them. The CDR3 reads CASSPGGQQGDYGYTF. The CDR3 nucleotides read TGTGCCAGCAGCCCCGGGGGTCAACAGGGTGACTATGGCTACACCTTC.

The CDR3 reads CASGGWKTDPGELFF. For the CDR3, the DNA is TGTGCCAGTGGGGGGTGGAAGACCGACCCCGGGGAGCTGTTTTTT. The gene calls are TRBV28 and TRBJ2-2, with TRBD2 as a possible D gene (6 bases). Germline CDR1 and CDR2: MDHEN and SYDVKM. The CDR3 is 15 residues long. V lost 9 bases and J lost 6, with 20 bases in between.